The TCR beta chain described here comes from a study of T cells after yellow fever vaccination. Findings of the study overall: In FACS-sorted repertoires, abundant clonotypes from the bulk population could appear as contaminants.

V was cut by 3 bases and J by 2 bases, with 21 bases left in between. The CDR3 consists of 19 residues. Looked up from germline, CDR1 is SGHDT and CDR2 is YYEEEE. Production of TCR cDNA was by 5'RACE template switching, which also added a universal primer site and UMIs. TCRdb passed the 5' RACE reads through MiXCR, listing each CDR3 protein once. The sample lists 150,000 to 200,000 distinct CDR3 sequences, about 11% occurring once. As regards this clonotype: As yet, its antigen is unknown.

This sequence was found in a man aged 18 to 29 who received the YFV17D yellow fever vaccine. J is TRBJ2-6 and V is TRBV5-6, with TRBD1 as a possible D gene (5 bases). Sequencing was performed on CD8+ T cells sorted from PBMCs, taken 15 days after the yellow fever booster vaccination. CDR3 nucleotides: TGTGCCAGCAGCTCTCAACTCGAGACAGCTTTCGCTGGGGCCAACGTCCTGACTTTC. Translation gives CASSSQLETAFAGANVLTF.